This T cell receptor (beta chain) was identified in a study of post-analysis software for immune sequencing data. In the study overall: Relapsing-remitting, secondary progressive and progressive-relapsing courses of multiple sclerosis were included.

This clonotype was picked up a small number of times. Its antigen remains unknown. General study findings and limits: The study found TRBV5-6, TRBV5-1 and TRBV20-1 among several TRBV segments more frequent in patients than controls. With F measure, samples from one preparation batch clustered together strongly. When compared against controls, multiple sclerosis patients showed significantly lower normalized Chao1 diversity.

Unique molecular identifiers were built into the TCR beta cDNA libraries. Once roughly 0.95 to 10 million T cells were used, about half a million cDNA molecules resulted. Using its own MiXCR run on the PCR reads, TCRdb lists one record per CDR3 protein. The sample has 380,000 or so distinct CDR3 sequences; approximately 38% are singletons. V dropped 3 bases and J dropped 4 bases, with 15 bases sitting between them. CDR1 and CDR2 from the germline V gene are DFQATT and SNEGSKA (reference sequence). This CDR3 contains 14 residues. The TCR originated in a girl aged 10 to 17 with multiple sclerosis. The rearrangement joins TRBV20-1 to TRBJ1-1; perhaps TRBD1 as D (6 bases). Material for sequencing was blood. DNA of the CDR3: TGCAGTGCTAGCGTTTCGGGACAAGGCACTGAAGCTTTCTTT. It codes for CSASVSGQGTEAFF.